Following are 5 T cell receptor beta chains from one sample sequenced in a study of T cells in Graves' hyperthyroidism and ophthalmopathy. There were TCR beta CDR3 regions amplified from RNA transcripts. Initially, a first-round RT-PCR of the TCR CDR3 employed the HTBI primer set. In TCRdb, the multiplex PCR reads were re-called with MiXCR into one record per CDR3 protein. The sample includes roughly 740,000 distinct CDR3 sequences, 16% of them seen just once. Sequencing input: blood. These receptors originate from a man aged 18 to 29 with Graves' hyperthyroidism.

The chain employs TRBV2 and TRBJ1-1; D possibly corresponds to TRBD1 (6 bases). There are 14 residues in the CDR3. V dropped 4 bases and J dropped 4 bases, with 13 bases sitting between them. Looked up from germline, CDR1 is SNHLY and CDR2 is FYNNEI. The CDR3, as DNA: TGTGCCAGCAGTGGAGGGGGGGTCCGCACTGAAGCTTTCTTT. Its translation is CASSGGGVRTEAFF.

This clonotype was seen many times. The genes are TRBV13 and TRBJ2-3; TRBD2 agrees at 11 bases. The CDR3 contains 18 residues. The V gene's germline CDR1 is PRHDT and CDR2 FYEKMQ (reference sequence). Trimming took 4 bases from V and 6 from J; bases not matched to a gene: 15. The chain's CDR3 is CASSSPGLAETKRDTQYF. Written as DNA, the CDR3 is TGTGCCAGCAGCTCGCCGGGACTAGCGGAAACGAAACGGGATACGCAGTATTTT.

The chain is built from TRBV30 and TRBJ1-1; tentatively, D is TRBD1 (6 bases). Per germline, CDR1 GTSNPN and CDR2 SVGIG (reference sequence). CDR3 length: 12 residues. V lost 5 bases to trimming and J lost 0 bases, with 7 bases between them. The DNA for the CDR3 is TGTGCCTGGGGACAGTTGAACACTGAAGCTTTCTTT. This encodes CAWGQLNTEAFF.

This clonotype was seen many times. The CDR3 bases are TGTGCCAGCAGCTTAGTAAGCGGGAGGTTGAATACGCAGTATTTT. As protein: CASSLVSGRLNTQYF. This chain uses TRBV7-2 with TRBJ2-3; 9 bases agree with TRBD2. The trim removed 1 base at V and 7 bases at J, leaving 6 bases unmatched. The CDR3 runs 15 residues. Germline V CDR1 and CDR2: SGHTA, FQGNSA.

This clonotype was counted between two and nine times. The rearrangement uses TRBV7-3 and TRBJ2-7, with D maybe TRBD1 (6 bases). This CDR3 contains 16 residues. V was clipped by 4 bases and J by 6 bases, with 22 bases between them. CDR1 and CDR2 from the germline V gene are SGHTA and FQGTGA. The CDR3, as DNA: TGTGCCAGCAGCTCCCCCGGTGGTGTAGGGACATCCGAGCAGTACTTC. Translation gives CASSSPGGVGTSEQYF.